This T cell receptor (beta chain) was found in a study of Ad26.COV2.S vaccination and SARS-CoV-2 variants. Study background: Donor was one of the participants in the Ad26.COV2.S arm of the COV1001 trial. Once or twice, 56 days apart, Ad26.COV2.S was delivered intramuscularly.

The sample holds a few counts of this clone. Its target is unknown. Using immunoSEQ multiplex PCR, the repertoire was profiled, and TCRdb retains in-frame clones only, with some absent. Here the sample spans about 680,000 clones, roughly nine tenths being singletons. As to treatment: roughly 19 received Ad26.COV2.S at low or high dose, single or two shots; about 5 received placebo; per-sample allocation not given. Collection of samples fell on day 63 after the first vaccine or placebo injection. Findings and limits, study-wide: Vaccinated and placebo-treated recipients had similar non-spike TCR breadth. Reports say spike-specific CD8+ and CD4+ T cell responses covered substantial breadth after vaccination.

Here the sequenced sample was peripheral blood, taken in a trial of Ad26.COV2.S vaccine versus placebo. This clonotype originated in a person aged 18-60 years who received the Ad26.COV2.S COVID-19 vaccine or a placebo.

The CDR3: CASSVGQENTEAFF. The CDR3 DNA follows: TGTGCCAGCAGCGTAGGTCAGGAGAACACTGAAGCTTTCTTT. The chain carries TRBV9 and TRBJ1-1; D is uncertain. Trimming shortened V by 0 bases and J by 1 base, and 7 bases separated the two germline ends. The germline V gene has CDR1 SGDLS and CDR2 YYNGEE. The CDR3 has 14 residues. Variable domain in full (rest from reference TRBV9 and TRBJ1-1): DSGVTQTPKHLITATGQRVTLRCSPRSGDLSVYWYQQSLDQGLQFLIQYYNGEERAKGNILERFSAQQFPDLHSELNLSSLELGDSALYFCASSVGQENTEAFFGQGTRLTVV.